These T cell receptor beta chains were read from a single sample in a study of cytomegalovirus exposure and HLA in healthy donors. Profiled with immunoSEQ multiplex PCR; TCRdb holds only in-frame clones, not every one. The sample shows around 140,000 clones, under 90% of them seen only once. What was sequenced was PBMCs. The receptors come from a man aged 40-49 years in good health and CMV-seronegative. Both conserved end residues are trimmed from each CDR3. D genes are given only for firm matches.

TRBJ2-1	NA	TRBV19	ASSPRQAYNEQF
TRBJ1-4	NA	TRBV5-6	ASSPVGGANEKLF
TRBJ1-3	NA	TRBV7-3	ASSLDGSSGNTIY
TRBJ1-2	TRBD1	TRBV9	ASSPTGQGSVGYGYT
TRBJ2-1	TRBD2	TRBV2	ASGLDGRDEQF
TRBJ2-7	TRBD1	TRBV29-1	SVERDRGPEQY
TRBJ2-7	NA	TRBV27	ASSVTGLDEQY
TRBJ1-6	TRBD1	TRBV10-2	ASSYRGTLNSPLH
TRBJ1-2	TRBD1	TRBV5-1	ASSPSGGNYGYT
TRBJ1-2	NA	TRBV20-1	SANTPYGYT